This T cell receptor beta chain was sequenced in a study of blood T cell repertoires in COVID-19. Study in general: Samples representing acute and convalescent COVID-19 were sourced from the United States, Italy and Spain. PBMCs, B-cell-depleted T cells, or T cells provided the cDNA or gDNA that made up the material.

As handled by the study authors: Reference gene primer amplification yielded estimated nucleated cell counts. TCRdb's copy holds only in-frame clones and misses some; the assay was immunoSEQ multiplex PCR. V and J calls and clone size are those listed in that table; D and trimming were worked out from the DNA. The profile shows 100,000 to 150,000 clones, approximately 84% of them singletons. Per the germline V gene, CDR1 is SEHNR and CDR2 is FQNEAQ (reference sequence). Trimming took off 1 base at V and 1 base at J, with 10 bases between the two ends. The CDR3 has 15 amino acids. The sample holds one count of this clone.

Sequences were obtained from peripheral blood. V is TRBV7-9 and J is TRBJ1-1; D not certain. The sequence was collected from a woman older than 75 with acute or convalescent COVID-19. CDR3 nucleotides: TGTGCCAGCAGCTTAGTGTCAAATCCGAACACTGAAGCTTTCTTT. This sequence encodes CASSLVSNPNTEAFF.